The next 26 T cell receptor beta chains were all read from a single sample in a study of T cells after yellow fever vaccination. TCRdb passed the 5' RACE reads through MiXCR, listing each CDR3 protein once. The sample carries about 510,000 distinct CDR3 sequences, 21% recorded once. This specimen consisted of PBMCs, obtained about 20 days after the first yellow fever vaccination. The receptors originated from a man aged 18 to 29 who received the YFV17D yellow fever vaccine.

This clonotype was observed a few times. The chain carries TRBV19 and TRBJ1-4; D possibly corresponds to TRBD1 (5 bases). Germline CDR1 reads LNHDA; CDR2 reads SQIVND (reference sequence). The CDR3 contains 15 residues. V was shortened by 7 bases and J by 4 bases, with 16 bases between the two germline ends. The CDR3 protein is CASTQSGGINEKLFF. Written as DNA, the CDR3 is TGTGCCAGTACCCAAAGCGGGGGGATTAATGAAAAACTGTTTTTT.

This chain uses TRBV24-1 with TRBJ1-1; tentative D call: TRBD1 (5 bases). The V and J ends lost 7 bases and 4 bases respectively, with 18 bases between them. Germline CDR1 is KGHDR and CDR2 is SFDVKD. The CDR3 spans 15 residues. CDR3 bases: TGTGCCACCAGCGAAAAAGAAGGGACGAGCACTGAAGCTTTCTTT. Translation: CATSEKEGTSTEAFF.

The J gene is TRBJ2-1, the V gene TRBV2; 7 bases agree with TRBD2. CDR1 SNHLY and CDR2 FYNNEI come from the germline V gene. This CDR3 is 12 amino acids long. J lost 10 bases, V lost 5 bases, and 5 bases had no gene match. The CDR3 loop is CASSNLAAEQFF. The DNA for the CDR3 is TGTGCCAGCAGTAACCTAGCGGCAGAGCAGTTCTTC.

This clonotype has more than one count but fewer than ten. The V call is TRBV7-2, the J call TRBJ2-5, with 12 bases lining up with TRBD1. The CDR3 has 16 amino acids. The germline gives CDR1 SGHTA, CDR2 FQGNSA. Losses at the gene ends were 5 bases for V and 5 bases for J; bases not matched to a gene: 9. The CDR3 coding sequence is TGTGCCAGCAGCCGTCGGGACAGGGGGCTGACGGAGACCCAGTACTTC. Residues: CASSRRDRGLTETQYF.

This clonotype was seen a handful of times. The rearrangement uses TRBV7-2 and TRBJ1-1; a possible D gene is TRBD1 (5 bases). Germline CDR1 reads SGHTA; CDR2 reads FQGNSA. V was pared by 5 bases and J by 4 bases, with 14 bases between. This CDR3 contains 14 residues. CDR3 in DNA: TGTGCCAGCAGCCCTCAGCCGGGGGGCACTGAAGCTTTCTTT. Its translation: CASSPQPGGTEAFF.

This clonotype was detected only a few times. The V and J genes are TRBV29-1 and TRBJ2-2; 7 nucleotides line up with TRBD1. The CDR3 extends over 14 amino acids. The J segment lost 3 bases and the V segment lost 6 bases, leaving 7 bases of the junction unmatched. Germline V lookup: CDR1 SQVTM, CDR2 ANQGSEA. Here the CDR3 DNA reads TGCAGCGTACGGGGACAGAGAGACACCGGGGAGCTGTTTTTT. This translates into CSVRGQRDTGELFF.

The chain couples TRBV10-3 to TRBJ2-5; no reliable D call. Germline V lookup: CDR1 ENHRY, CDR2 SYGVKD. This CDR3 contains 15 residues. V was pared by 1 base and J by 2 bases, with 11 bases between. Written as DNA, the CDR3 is TGTGCCATCAGTGAGTTATTGGGCAGTCAAGAGACCCAGTACTTC. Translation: CAISELLGSQETQYF.

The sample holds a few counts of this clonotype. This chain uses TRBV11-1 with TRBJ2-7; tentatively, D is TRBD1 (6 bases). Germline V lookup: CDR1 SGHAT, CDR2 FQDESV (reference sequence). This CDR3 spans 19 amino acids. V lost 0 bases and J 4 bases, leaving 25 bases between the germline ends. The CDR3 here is CASSLASQGPTYIGYEQYF. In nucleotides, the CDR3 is TGTGCCAGCAGCTTAGCCTCACAGGGCCCAACCTATATCGGATACGAGCAGTACTTC.

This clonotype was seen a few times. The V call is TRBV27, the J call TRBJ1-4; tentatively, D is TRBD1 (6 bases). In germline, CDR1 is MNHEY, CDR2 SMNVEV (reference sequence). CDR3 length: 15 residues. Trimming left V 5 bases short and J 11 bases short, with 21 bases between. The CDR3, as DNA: TGTGCCAGCAGTACCCTCCGGGACACCGAGACTAAACTGTTTTTT. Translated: CASSTLRDTETKLFF.

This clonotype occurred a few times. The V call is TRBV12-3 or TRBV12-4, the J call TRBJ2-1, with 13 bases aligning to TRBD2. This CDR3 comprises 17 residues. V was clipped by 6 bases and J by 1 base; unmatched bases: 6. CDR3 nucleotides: TGTGCCAGCAGGCAGGGACTAGCGGGGTATTCCTACAATGAGCAGTTCTTC. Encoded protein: CASRQGLAGYSYNEQFF.

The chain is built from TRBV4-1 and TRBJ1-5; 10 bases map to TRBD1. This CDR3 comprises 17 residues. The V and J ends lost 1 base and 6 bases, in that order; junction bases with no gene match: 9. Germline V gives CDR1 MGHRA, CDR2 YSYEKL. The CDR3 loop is CASSQGRQGARGQPQHF. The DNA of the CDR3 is TGCGCCAGCAGCCAAGGGCGACAGGGGGCGCGGGGTCAGCCCCAGCATTTT.

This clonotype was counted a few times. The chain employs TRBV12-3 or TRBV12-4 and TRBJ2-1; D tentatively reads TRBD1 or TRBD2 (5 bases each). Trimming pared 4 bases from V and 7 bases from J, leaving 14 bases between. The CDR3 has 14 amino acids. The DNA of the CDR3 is TGTGCCAGCAGTTGGACGACAGAGGGGAATGAGCAGTTCTTC. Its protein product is CASSWTTEGNEQFF.

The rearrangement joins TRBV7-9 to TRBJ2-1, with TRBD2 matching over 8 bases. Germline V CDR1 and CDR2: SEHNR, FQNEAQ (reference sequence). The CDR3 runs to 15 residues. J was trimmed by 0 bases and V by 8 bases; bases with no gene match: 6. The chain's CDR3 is CASVGGGSSYNEQFF. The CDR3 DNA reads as TGTGCCAGCGTCGGCGGGGGGAGCTCCTACAATGAGCAGTTCTTC.

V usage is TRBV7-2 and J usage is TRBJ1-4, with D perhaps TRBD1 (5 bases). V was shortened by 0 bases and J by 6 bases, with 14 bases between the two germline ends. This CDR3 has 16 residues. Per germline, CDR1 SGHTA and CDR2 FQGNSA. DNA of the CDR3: TGTGCCAGCAGCTTAGCGCCGCTGGGGGTGTATGAAAAACTGTTTTTT. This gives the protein CASSLAPLGVYEKLFF.

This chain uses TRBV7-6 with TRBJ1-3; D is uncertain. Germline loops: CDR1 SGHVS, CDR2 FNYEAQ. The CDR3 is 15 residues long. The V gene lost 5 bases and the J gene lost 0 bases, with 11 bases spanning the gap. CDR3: CASSASLSSGNTIYF. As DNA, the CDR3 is TGTGCCAGCAGCGCCTCACTGAGCTCTGGAAACACCATATATTTT.

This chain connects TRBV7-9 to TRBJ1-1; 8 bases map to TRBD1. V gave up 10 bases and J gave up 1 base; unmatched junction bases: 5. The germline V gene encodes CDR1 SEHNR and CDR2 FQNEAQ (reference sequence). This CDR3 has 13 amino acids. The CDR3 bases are TGTGCCACCGACAGGGGCAGGAACACTGAAGCTTTCTTT. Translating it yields CATDRGRNTEAFF.

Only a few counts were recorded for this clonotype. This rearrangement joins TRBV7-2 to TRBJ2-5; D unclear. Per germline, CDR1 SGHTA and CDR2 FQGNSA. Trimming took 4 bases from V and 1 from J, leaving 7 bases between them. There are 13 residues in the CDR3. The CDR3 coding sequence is TGTGCCAGCAGCTACCAACCCCAAGAGACCCAGTACTTC. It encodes CASSYQPQETQYF.

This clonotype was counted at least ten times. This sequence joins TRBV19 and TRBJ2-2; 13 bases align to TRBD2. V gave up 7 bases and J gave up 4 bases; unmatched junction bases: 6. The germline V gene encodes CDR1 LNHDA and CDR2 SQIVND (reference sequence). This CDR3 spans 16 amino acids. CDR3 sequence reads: CASKGLAGDPTGELFF. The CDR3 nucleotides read TGTGCCAGTAAAGGACTAGCGGGGGACCCCACCGGGGAGCTGTTTTTT.

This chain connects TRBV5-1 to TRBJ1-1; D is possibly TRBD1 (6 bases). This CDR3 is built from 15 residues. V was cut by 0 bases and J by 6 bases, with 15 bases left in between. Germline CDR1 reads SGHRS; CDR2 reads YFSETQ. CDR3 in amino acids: CASSLGQARSAEAFF. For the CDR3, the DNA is TGCGCCAGCAGCTTGGGACAGGCTAGATCGGCTGAAGCTTTCTTT.

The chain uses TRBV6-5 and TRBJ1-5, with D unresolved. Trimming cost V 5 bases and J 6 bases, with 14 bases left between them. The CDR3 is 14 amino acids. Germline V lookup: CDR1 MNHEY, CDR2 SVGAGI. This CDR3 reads CASSTGISSQPQHF. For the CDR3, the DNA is TGTGCCAGCAGTACTGGGATTTCAAGTCAGCCCCAGCATTTT.

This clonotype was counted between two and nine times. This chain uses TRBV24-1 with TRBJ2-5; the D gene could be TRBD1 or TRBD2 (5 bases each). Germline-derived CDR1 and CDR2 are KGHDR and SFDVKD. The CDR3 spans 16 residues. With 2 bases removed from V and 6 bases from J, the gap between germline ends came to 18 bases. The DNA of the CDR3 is TGTGCCACCAGTGATTGGAGCCGGGACCGGAGGAAGACCCAGTACTTC. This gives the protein CATSDWSRDRRKTQYF.

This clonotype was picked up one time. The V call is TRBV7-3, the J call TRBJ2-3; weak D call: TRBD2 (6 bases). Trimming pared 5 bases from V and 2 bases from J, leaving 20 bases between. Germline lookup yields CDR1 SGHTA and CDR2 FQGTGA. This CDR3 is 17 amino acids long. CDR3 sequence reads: CASSPGSGWGTTDTQYF. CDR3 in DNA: TGTGCCAGCAGCCCTGGGAGCGGGTGGGGTACCACAGATACGCAGTATTTT.

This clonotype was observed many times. CDR3 DNA: TGTGCCAGCAGCACTCGGGGCCAATTCACAGATACGCAGTATTTT. Translated, it gives CASSTRGQFTDTQYF. The V and J genes are TRBV7-2 and TRBJ2-3, with D perhaps assigned TRBD1 or TRBD2 (5 bases each). Germline-derived CDR1 and CDR2 are SGHTA and FQGNSA. The CDR3 is 15 amino acids. Deletions cut 5 bases from V and 2 bases from J, with 14 bases between.

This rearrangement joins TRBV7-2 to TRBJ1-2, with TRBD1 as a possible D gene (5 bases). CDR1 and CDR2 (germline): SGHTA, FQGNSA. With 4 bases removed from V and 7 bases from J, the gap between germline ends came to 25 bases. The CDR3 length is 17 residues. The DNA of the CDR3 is TGTGCCAGCAGCTCCCGAAGGCAGGGCAGCTCCCTCGTTGGCTACACCTTC. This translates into CASSSRRQGSSLVGYTF. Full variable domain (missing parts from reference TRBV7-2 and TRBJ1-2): GAGVSQSPSNKVTEKGKDVELRCDPISGHTALYWYRQSLGQGLEFLIYFQGNSAPDKSGLPSDRFSAERTGGSVSTLTIQRTQQEDSAVYLCASSSRRQGSSLVGYTFGSGTRLTVV.

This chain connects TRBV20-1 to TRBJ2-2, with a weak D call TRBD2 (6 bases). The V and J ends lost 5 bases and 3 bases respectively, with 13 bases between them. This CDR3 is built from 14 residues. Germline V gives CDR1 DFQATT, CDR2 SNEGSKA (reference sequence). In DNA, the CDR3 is TGCAGTGCTCGTGCGGGGCGCGACACCGGGGAGCTGTTTTTT. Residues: CSARAGRDTGELFF.

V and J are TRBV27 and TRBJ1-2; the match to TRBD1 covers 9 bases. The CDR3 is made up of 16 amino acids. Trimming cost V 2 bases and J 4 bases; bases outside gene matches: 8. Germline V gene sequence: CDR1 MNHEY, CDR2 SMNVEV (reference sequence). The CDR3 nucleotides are TGTGCCAGCAGTTTAGCCCCGGGACAGGGAGCCTATGGCTACACCTTC. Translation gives CASSLAPGQGAYGYTF.